Listed below are T cell receptor beta chains from one sample, sequenced in a study of lymphopenia after photon versus proton radiotherapy. The data were produced by immunoSEQ multiplex PCR, yet TCRdb's version contains in-frame clones alone and is incomplete. Of approximately 40,000 clones listed, around 83% are singletons. Sequencing was performed on peripheral blood, taken from a patient treated with proton-based radiotherapy. The receptors here all came from a woman in her seventies with pancreatic cancer. Some clones in this sample may be carry-over from other donors' samples. CDR3s include the opening cysteine and the closing phenylalanine or tryptophan. D genes are given only for firm matches. Expanded clones are given a class, and other clones once, few, many or no size at all.

NA,TRBV6-5,NA,TRBJ2-1,TGTGCCAGCAGTTACTCGGGGTGGAATGAGCAGTTCTTC,CASSYSGWNEQFF
few,TRBV15,TRBD1,TRBJ1-1,TGTGCCACCAGCAAAGGGACAGGGACGAACACTGAAGCTTTCTTT,CATSKGTGTNTEAFF
NA,TRBV9,NA,TRBJ2-7,TGTGCCAGCAGCCTAAGCCTGTCCAGGGGCGAGGAGCAGTACTTC,CASSLSLSRGEEQYF
NA,TRBV7-7,NA,TRBJ2-5,TGTGCTAGCAGCTTAGGCCAGGGCCGCCAAGAGACCCAGTACTTC,CASSLGQGRQETQYF
NA,TRBV7-2,TRBD2,TRBJ2-3,TGTGCCAGCAGCTTAGCTAGCGGGACAGATACGCAGTATTTT,CASSLASGTDTQYF
NA,TRBV30,NA,TRBJ2-3,TGTGCCTGGAGCAGGGTATTAACAGATACGCAGTATTTT,CAWSRVLTDTQYF
NA,TRBV19,NA,TRBJ1-5,TGTGCCAGTAAGGGTGGGGGCGCGCGGAGCAATCAGCCCCAGCATTTT,CASKGGGARSNQPQHF
NA,TRBV5-4,TRBD1,TRBJ2-2,TGTGCCAGCAGCTTTGGACAGGGGGCGAACACCGGGGAGCTGTTTTTT,CASSFGQGANTGELFF
NA,TRBV29-1,NA,TRBJ1-1,TGCAGCGTTGACAGTCAGGGAATAATTGAAGCTTTCTTT,CSVDSQGIIEAFF
once,TRBV27,NA,TRBJ2-2,TGTGCCAGCAGTTGGAAGGGCGGGGAGCTGTTTTTT,CASSWKGGELFF
NA,TRBV5-4,TRBD1,TRBJ2-4,TGTGCCAGCAGCTTAATGTTGGGGACAGGGGGCGCAAACATTCAGTACTTC,CASSLMLGTGGANIQYF
NA,TRBV27,TRBD2,TRBJ2-1,TGTGCCAGCAGTTCTAAACCTAGCGGGAGGGAGGGTGAGCAGTTCTTC,CASSSKPSGREGEQFF
NA,TRBV10-1,NA,TRBJ2-5,TGCGCCAGCAGTGAATATCTAGGAGAGACCCAGTACTTC,CASSEYLGETQYF
NA,TRBV30,TRBD2,TRBJ2-7,TGTGCCTGGAGTTTAGCGGGACCCTACGAGCAGTACTTC,CAWSLAGPYEQYF
NA,TRBV28,TRBD1,TRBJ1-5,TGTGCCAGCAGCCGACCGACAGGGGGCATGAGTCAGCCCCAGCATTTT,CASSRPTGGMSQPQHF
few,TRBV28,NA,TRBJ2-2,TGTGCCAGCAGTTGGGTCAGTAACACCGGGGAGCTGTTTTTT,CASSWVSNTGELFF
NA,TRBV5-1,TRBD2,TRBJ2-3,TGCGCCAGCAGCTTGGGACTAGCGGGAGCAGATACGCAGTATTTT,CASSLGLAGADTQYF
NA,TRBV7-8,NA,TRBJ1-2,TGTGCCAGCAGCTTAGCTACTGGACCATCGCGGGGCTACACCTTC,CASSLATGPSRGYTF
NA,TRBV7-2,NA,TRBJ2-1,TGTGCCAGCAGCCCTCCGGGCGGGTACTCCTACAATGAGCAGTTCTTC,CASSPPGGYSYNEQFF
NA,TRBV6-6,TRBD1,TRBJ2-7,TGTGCCAGCAGTTCCCAGGGGGCCGGTTACGAGCAGTACTTC,CASSSQGAGYEQYF
NA,TRBV21-1,NA,TRBJ1-5,TGTGCCAGCAGCTCACTACCGGACAGGGTAAAATATAGCAATCAGCCCCAGCATTTT,CASSSLPDRVKYSNQPQHF
NA,TRBV30,TRBD1,TRBJ1-6,TGTGCCTGGACCTTTCCGACAGGGGGCGATTCACCCCTCCACTTT,CAWTFPTGGDSPLHF
few,TRBV7-2,TRBD1,TRBJ1-1,TGTGCCAGCAGCTTCAGACAGGGTTTCGACACTGAAGCTTTCTTT,CASSFRQGFDTEAFF
few,TRBV29-1,NA,TRBJ1-1,TGCAGCGTCTCAACGCGGGGTGAAGCTTTCTTT,CSVSTRGEAFF
few,TRBV10-1,NA,TRBJ1-6,TGCGCCAGCAGTCCAGCTAATTCACCCCTCCACTTT,CASSPANSPLHF
NA,TRBV5-1,NA,TRBJ1-4,TGCGCCAGCAGCTTGTCGGGGTCAGGTGAAAAACTGTTTTTT,CASSLSGSGEKLFF
once,TRBV28,NA,TRBJ2-3,TGTGCCAGCAGCACACAGGGTTACACGACGGTTGGAGATACGCAGTATTTT,CASSTQGYTTVGDTQYF
NA,TRBV7-9,NA,TRBJ1-6,TGTGCCAGCAGCTTAGCGAAAGGGGAGGGGGGTAATTCACCCCTCCACTTT,CASSLAKGEGGNSPLHF
NA,TRBV14,NA,TRBJ1-1,TGTGCCAGCAGCCAAGAATGGAAGAACACTGAAGCTTTCTTT,CASSQEWKNTEAFF
NA,TRBV28,TRBD2,TRBJ2-1,TGTGCCAGCAGTCCTAGCCTATTCCAACTAGCGGGACCCGTTCCCTCCAATGAGCAGTTCTTC,CASSPSLFQLAGPVPSNEQFF
NA,TRBV29-1,NA,TRBJ1-2,TGCAGCGTTGAAGGGCCCGGGTATGGCTACACCTTC,CSVEGPGYGYTF
once,TRBV4-1,NA,TRBJ2-7,TGCGCCAGCAGCCAAGACGCTCGGACTGTAGACTCCTACGAGCAGTACTTC,CASSQDARTVDSYEQYF
NA,TRBV7-6,NA,TRBJ1-1,TGTGCCAGCAGCTTATCCGCAGGCGAGGCTTTCTTT,CASSLSAGEAFF
NA,TRBV11-2,NA,TRBJ2-7,TGTGCCAGCAGCTTTTGGGGGTTCCGCTACGAGCAGTACTTC,CASSFWGFRYEQYF
NA,TRBV4-2,TRBD1,TRBJ2-3,TGTGCCAGCAGCCGAGAGACAGGGGGCGGAACAGATACGCAGTATTTT,CASSRETGGGTDTQYF
NA,TRBV6-5,NA,TRBJ1-1,TGTGCCAGCAGTTACTCCCCGGGGCCGGGTAGTGAAGCTTTCTTT,CASSYSPGPGSEAFF
NA,TRBV7-6,TRBD2,TRBJ2-2,TGTGCCAGCAGCTTAGGAGTAGGGACTAGCGGGAGTCCAGGGGAGCTGTTTTTT,CASSLGVGTSGSPGELFF
NA,TRBV7-2,TRBD1,TRBJ1-5,TGTGCCAGCAGCTTAGGGACAGGGGGCGCGAATCAGCCCCAGCATTTT,CASSLGTGGANQPQHF
NA,TRBV7-2,NA,TRBJ1-1,TGTGCCAGCAGCTTAAGGGGCCTAGGGGCTGAAGCTTTCTTT,CASSLRGLGAEAFF
once,TRBV7-9,NA,TRBJ1-2,TGTGCCAGCAGCTTAGTATATAGGGGAACTAACTATGGCTACACCTTC,CASSLVYRGTNYGYTF
NA,TRBV6-1,TRBD1,TRBJ2-1,TGTGCCAGCAGCCACGCCGGGACAGGAACAAGTGAGCAGTTCTTC,CASSHAGTGTSEQFF
NA,TRBV6-6,NA,TRBJ1-4,TGTGCCAGCATGGTTGGCCCGGGAGAAAAACTGTTTTTT,CASMVGPGEKLFF
NA,TRBV29-1,NA,TRBJ2-7,TGCAGCGTTCCGGGGATAAATTACGAGCAGTACTTC,CSVPGINYEQYF
NA,TRBV25-1,NA,TRBJ1-2,TGTGCCAGCAGTGAAGGTGGGGCTTTGTATGGCTACACCTTC,CASSEGGALYGYTF